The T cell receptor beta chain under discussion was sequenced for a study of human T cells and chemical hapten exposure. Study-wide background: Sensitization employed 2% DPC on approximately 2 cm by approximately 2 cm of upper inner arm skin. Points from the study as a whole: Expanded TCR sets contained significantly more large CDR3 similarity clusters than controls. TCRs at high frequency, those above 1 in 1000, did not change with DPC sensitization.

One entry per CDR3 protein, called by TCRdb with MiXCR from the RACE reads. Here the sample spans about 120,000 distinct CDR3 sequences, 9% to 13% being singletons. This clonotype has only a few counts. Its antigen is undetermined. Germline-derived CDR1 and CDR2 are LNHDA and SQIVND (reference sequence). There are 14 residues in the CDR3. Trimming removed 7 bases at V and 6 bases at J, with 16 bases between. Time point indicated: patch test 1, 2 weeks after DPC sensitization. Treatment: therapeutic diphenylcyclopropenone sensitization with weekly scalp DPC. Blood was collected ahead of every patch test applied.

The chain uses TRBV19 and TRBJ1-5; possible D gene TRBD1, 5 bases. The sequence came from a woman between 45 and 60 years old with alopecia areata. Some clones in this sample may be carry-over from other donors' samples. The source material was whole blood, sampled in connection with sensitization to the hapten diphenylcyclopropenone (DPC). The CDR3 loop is CASNRGPTGQPQHF. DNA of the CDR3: TGTGCCAGTAATAGGGGACCGACTGGTCAGCCCCAGCATTTT.